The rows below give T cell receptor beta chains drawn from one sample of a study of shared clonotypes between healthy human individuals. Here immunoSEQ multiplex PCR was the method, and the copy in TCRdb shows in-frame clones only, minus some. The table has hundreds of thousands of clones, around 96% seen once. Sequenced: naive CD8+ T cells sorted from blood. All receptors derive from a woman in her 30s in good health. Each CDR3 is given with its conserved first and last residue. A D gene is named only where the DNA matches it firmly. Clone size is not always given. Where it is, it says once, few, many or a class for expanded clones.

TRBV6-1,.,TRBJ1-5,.,CASSQSLYSNQPQHF,TGTGCCAGCAGTCAGAGTCTTTATAGCAATCAGCCCCAGCATTTT
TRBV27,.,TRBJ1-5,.,CASSSDRSNQPQHF,TGTGCCAGCAGTTCCGACAGGAGTAATCAGCCCCAGCATTTT
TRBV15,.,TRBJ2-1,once,CATSNSPAINEQFF,TGTGCCACCAGCAACTCACCTGCGATCAATGAGCAGTTCTTC
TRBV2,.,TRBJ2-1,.,CASVVHEQFF,TGTGCCAGCGTCGTGCATGAGCAGTTCTTC
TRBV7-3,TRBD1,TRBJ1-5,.,CASSLEAGGGQPQHF,TGTGCCAGCAGCTTAGAGGCAGGGGGCGGTCAGCCCCAGCATTTT
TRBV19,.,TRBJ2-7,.,CATPPQTVSYEQYF,TGTGCCACCCCACCCCAGACAGTTTCCTACGAGCAGTACTTC
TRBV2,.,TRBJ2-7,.,CAGREGQSYEQYF,TGTGCCGGACGCGAAGGCCAATCCTACGAGCAGTACTTC
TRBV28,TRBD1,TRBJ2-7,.,CANSLGQGAYEQYF,TGTGCCAACAGTTTAGGACAGGGGGCCTACGAGCAGTACTTC
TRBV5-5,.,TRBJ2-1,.,CASSEGDYNEQFF,TGTGCCAGCTCGGAGGGGGACTACAATGAGCAGTTCTTC
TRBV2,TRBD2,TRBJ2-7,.,CASSESSGRKYEQYF,TGTGCCAGCAGTGAGTCTAGCGGGAGAAAGTACGAGCAGTACTTC
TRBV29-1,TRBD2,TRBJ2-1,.,CSVGATFSGGRYNEQFF,TGCAGCGTAGGTGCCACCTTTAGCGGGGGTCGTTACAATGAGCAGTTCTTC
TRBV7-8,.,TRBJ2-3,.,CASSLEEFSADTQYF,TGTGCCAGCAGCTTAGAGGAGTTTAGCGCGGATACGCAGTATTTT
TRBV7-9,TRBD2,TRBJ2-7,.,CASTGGGARSYEQYF,TGTGCCAGCACTGGGGGAGGGGCACGATCTTACGAGCAGTACTTC
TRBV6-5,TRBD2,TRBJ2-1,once,CASSYSGLAGDEQFF,TGTGCCAGCAGTTACTCGGGCCTAGCGGGAGATGAGCAGTTCTTC
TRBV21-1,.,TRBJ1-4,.,CASSKSFSGGTNEKLFF,TGTGCCAGCAGCAAGTCGTTTAGCGGGGGAACTAATGAAAAACTGTTTTTT
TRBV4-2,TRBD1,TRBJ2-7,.,CASSQGEDRATYEQYF,TGTGCCAGCAGCCAGGGGGAGGACAGGGCTACCTACGAGCAGTACTTC
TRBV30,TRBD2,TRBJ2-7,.,CAWSPGLAYEQYF,TGTGCCTGGAGTCCAGGACTAGCCTACGAGCAGTACTTC
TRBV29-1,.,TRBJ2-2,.,CSARAFNTGELFF,TGCAGCGCCCGGGCATTTAACACCGGGGAGCTGTTTTTT
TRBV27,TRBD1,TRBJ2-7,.,CASSLIGTGAVEQYF,TGTGCCAGCAGTTTGATCGGGACAGGGGCGGTGGAGCAGTACTTC
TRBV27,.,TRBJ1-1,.,CASSLISTMNTEAFF,TGTGCCAGCAGTTTAATCTCCACCATGAACACTGAAGCTTTCTTT
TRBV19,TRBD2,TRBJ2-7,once,CASSPAGLSYEQYF,TGTGCCAGTAGTCCCGCGGGACTAAGCTACGAGCAGTACTTC
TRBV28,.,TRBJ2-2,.,CAGSGLSIGTGELFF,TGTGCCGGCTCCGGACTGTCAATCGGCACCGGGGAGCTGTTTTTT
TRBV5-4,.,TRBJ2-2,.,CASSSWDTGELFF,TGTGCCAGCTCCTCATGGGACACCGGGGAGCTGTTTTTT
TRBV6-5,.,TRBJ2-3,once,CASSPRLSGSDTQYF,TGTGCCAGCAGCCCACGACTAAGCGGCTCAGATACGCAGTATTTT
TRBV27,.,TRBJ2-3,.,CASSLGLTDTQYF,TGTGCCAGCAGTTTAGGGTTAACAGATACGCAGTATTTT
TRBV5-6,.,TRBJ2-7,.,CASSLDHNSYEQYF,TGTGCCAGCAGCTTGGACCACAACTCCTACGAGCAGTACTTC
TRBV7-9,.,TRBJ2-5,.,CASSIPSIGGGETQYF,TGTGCCAGCAGTATCCCCTCGATCGGGGGCGGGGAGACCCAGTACTTC
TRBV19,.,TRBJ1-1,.,CASSIDSMNTEAFF,TGTGCCAGTAGTATTGACAGTATGAACACTGAAGCTTTCTTT
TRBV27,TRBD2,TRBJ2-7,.,CASSPTGLEVGEQYF,TGTGCCAGCAGCCCCACGGGACTAGAAGTCGGGGAGCAGTACTTC
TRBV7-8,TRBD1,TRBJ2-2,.,CASRWAQGALTGELFF,TGTGCCAGCCGGTGGGCACAGGGGGCCCTAACCGGGGAGCTGTTTTTT
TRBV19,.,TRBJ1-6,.,CASSIGTDNSPLHF,TGTGCCAGTAGTATAGGGACTGACAATTCACCCCTCCACTTT
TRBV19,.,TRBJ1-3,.,CASPAVSGNTIYF,TGTGCCAGTCCAGCGGTATCTGGAAACACCATATATTTT
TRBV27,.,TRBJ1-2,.,CASNPTGAGYGYTF,TGTGCCAGCAACCCTACCGGGGCCGGCTATGGCTACACCTTC
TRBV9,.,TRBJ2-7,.,CASSVEEGGLFSYEQYF,TGTGCCAGCAGCGTAGAGGAGGGGGGGTTGTTCTCCTACGAGCAGTACTTC
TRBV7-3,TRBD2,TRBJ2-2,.,CASSIYSGTNTGELFF,TGTGCCAGCAGCATCTATAGCGGGACCAACACCGGGGAGCTGTTTTTT
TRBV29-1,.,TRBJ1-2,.,CSVENSDNYGYTF,TGCAGCGTTGAGAACAGTGATAACTATGGCTACACCTTC
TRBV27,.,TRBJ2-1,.,CASSRGDEQFF,TGTGCCAGCAGTAGGGGGGATGAGCAGTTCTTC
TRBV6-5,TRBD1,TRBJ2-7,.,CASRPPGQDVKQYF,TGTGCCAGCAGGCCACCGGGACAGGATGTTAAGCAGTACTTC
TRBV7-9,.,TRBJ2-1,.,CASSFGGDNEQFF,TGTGCCAGCAGCTTCGGCGGGGACAATGAGCAGTTCTTC
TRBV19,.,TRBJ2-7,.,CASSIFSGASYEQYF,TGTGCCAGTAGTATATTTTCAGGGGCCTCCTACGAGCAGTACTTC
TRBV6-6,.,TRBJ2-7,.,CASSYSTSFGGEQYF,TGTGCCAGCAGTTACTCTACTAGCTTTGGTGGCGAGCAGTACTTC
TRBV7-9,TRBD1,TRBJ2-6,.,CASRNAGQGSSGANVLTF,TGTGCCAGCAGAAATGCGGGACAGGGGTCGTCCGGGGCCAACGTCCTGACTTTC
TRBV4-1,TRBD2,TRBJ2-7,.,CASSQAGGGTYEQYF,TGCGCCAGCAGCCAAGCGGGAGGAGGAACCTACGAGCAGTACTTC
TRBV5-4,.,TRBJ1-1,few,CASSSMNTEAFF,TGTGCCAGCAGCTCCATGAACACTGAAGCTTTCTTT
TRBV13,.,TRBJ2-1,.,CASEFRASAAYNEQFF,TGTGCCAGCGAGTTCAGGGCTAGCGCCGCGTACAATGAGCAGTTCTTC
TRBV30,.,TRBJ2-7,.,CAWSSGSTYEQYF,TGTGCCTGGAGTTCAGGTAGCACCTACGAGCAGTACTTC
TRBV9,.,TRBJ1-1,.,CASSGPIETGEAFF,TGTGCCAGCAGCGGCCCGATCGAGACAGGTGAAGCTTTCTTT
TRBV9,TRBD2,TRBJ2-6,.,CASTGAGGPGGANVLTF,TGTGCCAGCACCGGAGCGGGAGGGCCGGGGGGGGCCAACGTCCTGACTTTC
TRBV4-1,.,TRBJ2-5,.,CASSPRPTSTEETQYF,TGCGCCAGCAGCCCGAGGCCCACCAGCACAGAAGAGACCCAGTACTTC
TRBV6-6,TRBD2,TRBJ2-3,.,CASSYGLAGAIDTQYF,TGTGCCAGCAGTTACGGACTAGCGGGAGCGATAGATACGCAGTATTTT
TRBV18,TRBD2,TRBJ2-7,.,CASSPRAGTSGTNTYEQYF,TGTGCCAGCTCACCAAGAGCTGGGACTAGCGGGACTAATACCTACGAGCAGTACTTC
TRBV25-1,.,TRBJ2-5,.,CASSEFLYRETQYF,TGTGCCAGCAGTGAATTTCTCTACCGAGAGACCCAGTACTTC
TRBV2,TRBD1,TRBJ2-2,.,CASITRGRNTGELFF,TGTGCCAGCATTACCAGGGGGCGGAACACCGGGGAGCTGTTTTTT
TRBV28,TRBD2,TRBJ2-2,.,CAVPSGRETGELFF,TGTGCCGTACCTAGCGGGAGGGAAACCGGGGAGCTGTTTTTT
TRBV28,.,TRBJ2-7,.,CASSPGQPYEQYF,TGTGCCAGCAGTCCCGGACAGCCCTACGAGCAGTACTTC